The 10 T cell receptor beta chains below all came from one sample that was sequenced in a study of beta chain features in type 1 diabetes. Investigators reverse transcribed all isolated RNA, so they sequenced expressed TCRB transcripts. Clones were sequenced by immunoSEQ multiplex PCR, and TCRdb holds only the in-frame ones, with some missing. Of 350,000 to 400,000 clones in the sample, around 16% were seen once. The sequencing sample was made of naive CD4+ T cells from blood. Source of these receptors: a woman aged 18 to 35 in good health.

This chain uses TRBV29-1 with TRBJ2-1, with 7 positions matching TRBD2. CDR3 length: 13 residues. CDR1 SQVTM and CDR2 ANQGSEA come from the germline V gene. V shed 6 bases and J 1 base; nucleotides not matched to a gene: 3. The DNA for the CDR3 is TGCAGCGTAACGGGACTATCCTACAATGAGCAGTTCTTC. Translated: CSVTGLSYNEQFF.

This clone was seen a few times. The chain carries TRBV9 and TRBJ1-5, with D possibly being TRBD1 (6 bases). The CDR3 runs 16 residues. Germline loops: CDR1 SGDLS, CDR2 YYNGEE. Deletions cut 0 bases from V and 7 bases from J, with 17 bases between. DNA for the CDR3: TGTGCCAGCAGCGTAGCGACTCACAGGGTGCCGCAGCCCCAGCATTTT. As protein: CASSVATHRVPQPQHF. The variable domain in full, with the rest retrieved from reference TRBV9 and TRBJ1-5, is DSGVTQTPKHLITATGQRVTLRCSPRSGDLSVYWYQQSLDQGLQFLIQYYNGEERAKGNILERFSAQQFPDLHSELNLSSLELGDSALYFCASSVATHRVPQPQHFGDGTRLSIL.

This clone occurred a few times. The chain uses TRBV30 and TRBJ2-7; 7 nucleotides align to TRBD1. From germline, CDR1 is GTSNPN and CDR2 SVGIG (reference sequence). The V segment lost 2 bases and the J segment 1 base; nucleotides outside the gene matches: 11. The CDR3 contains 16 residues. This chain's CDR3 is CAWSTKTGRSSYEQYF. The DNA of the CDR3 is TGTGCCTGGAGTACAAAGACAGGGCGGAGTTCCTACGAGCAGTACTTC.

This clone occurred a few times. V gene TRBV29-1 combines with J gene TRBJ2-4; no clear D. The V and J ends lost 5 bases and 8 bases respectively, with 10 bases between them. The CDR3 runs to 11 residues. The germline CDR1 and CDR2 sequences are SQVTM and ANQGSEA. In DNA, the CDR3 is TGCAGCGTTAAGAGGCCCGACATTCAGTACTTC. It specifies CSVKRPDIQYF.

The rearrangement joins TRBV30 to TRBJ1-2, with 8 nucleotides matching TRBD1. CDR1 GTSNPN and CDR2 SVGIG come from the germline V gene (reference sequence). This CDR3 contains 14 residues. The ends lost 4 bases at V and 7 bases at J; junction bases unmatched: 11. The CDR3 region is CAWTKGVRGLGYTF. DNA of the CDR3: TGTGCCTGGACCAAAGGGGTCAGGGGGCTTGGCTACACCTTC.

The V gene is TRBV4-2, the J gene TRBJ2-1, with TRBD2 identical over 10 bases. The germline gives CDR1 LGHNA, CDR2 YNFKEQ. J was trimmed by 7 bases and V by 1 base; bases with no gene match: 10. CDR3 length: 17 residues. The CDR3 loop reads CASSQGGLAGVLNEQFF. DNA for the CDR3: TGTGCCAGCAGCCAAGGCGGGCTAGCGGGAGTCCTAAATGAGCAGTTCTTC.

The chain couples TRBV11-2 to TRBJ2-3; D is undetermined. V was cut by 1 base and J by 2 bases, with 13 bases left in between. The CDR3 loop spans 16 amino acids. Per germline, CDR1 SGHAT and CDR2 FQNNGV. The CDR3 is CASSLAAVKLTDTQYF. CDR3 nucleotides: TGTGCCAGCAGCTTAGCCGCGGTCAAGCTCACAGATACGCAGTATTTT.

This clone has more than one count but fewer than ten. The chain couples TRBV6-1 to TRBJ2-2; no firm D call. The germline V gene has CDR1 MNHNS and CDR2 SASEGT. Trimming took off 1 base at V and 10 bases at J, with 7 bases between the two ends. This CDR3 comprises 12 residues. The DNA of the CDR3 is TGTGCCAGCAGTGAAGTGGCGGAGGAGCTGTTTTTT. Translated, it gives CASSEVAEELFF.

This clone turned up a few times. This chain links TRBV7-9 with TRBJ2-4, with D perhaps TRBD2 (5 bases). Per the germline V gene, CDR1 is SEHNR and CDR2 is FQNEAQ (reference sequence). This CDR3 comprises 17 residues. V shed 1 base and J shed 0 bases, with 13 bases lying between them. The CDR3 loop reads CASSLGFEGLAKNIQYF. The DNA of the CDR3 is TGTGCCAGCAGCTTAGGGTTCGAGGGTCTAGCCAAAAACATTCAGTACTTC.

This chain uses TRBV4-1 with TRBJ2-7; D not certain. The CDR3 has 15 residues. The V end lost 4 bases, the J end lost 3 bases, and 16 bases lay between the germline ends. Germline-derived CDR1 and CDR2 are MGHRA and YSYEKL. CDR3 region: CASSLSTLIRYEQYF. DNA for the CDR3: TGCGCCAGCAGCCTGAGCACCCTAATTCGCTACGAGCAGTACTTC.